Presented here are 31 T cell receptor beta chains from one specimen sequenced in a study of T-cell memory formation after mild COVID-19. TCRdb recomputed calls from the 5' RACE reads with MiXCR, one row per CDR3 protein. The data contain about 600,000 distinct CDR3 sequences, 20% to 25% of them seen just once; the ten biggest clones take up 7% to 9%. Sequenced material: PBMCs or a T cell subset sorted from them (not recorded which). The receptors were sampled from an adult woman who had mild COVID-19 (a few samples of this study predate the infection). Cell type and time point are not known.

The rearrangement uses TRBV5-1 and TRBJ2-3, with 12 bases that match TRBD1. Germline values: CDR1 SGHRS, CDR2 YFSETQ. This CDR3 has 17 amino acids. Germline trimming cut 0 bases from V and 5 bases from J; bases unmatched to any gene: 7. CDR3 loop: CASSLAGTGGALDTQYF. CDR3 DNA: TGCGCCAGCAGCTTGGCCGGGACAGGGGGCGCGCTAGATACGCAGTATTTT.

This clonotype has at least ten counts. The V call is TRBV7-9, the J call TRBJ2-3; 8 bases match TRBD1. The CDR3 has 17 amino acids. V shed 5 bases and J 0 bases; nucleotides not matched to a gene: 10. Germline CDR1 and CDR2: SEHNR and FQNEAQ (reference sequence). CDR3 amino acids: CASSPHRTGPSTDTQYF. CDR3 nucleotide sequence: TGTGCCAGCAGCCCGCATCGGACAGGGCCAAGCACAGATACGCAGTATTTT.

This clonotype came up a few times. The chain joins TRBV6-5 to TRBJ2-5; D call uncertain. The length of the CDR3 is 13 residues. The ends were cut back, 2 bases at V and 4 bases at J, with 8 bases in the middle. The germline V gene encodes CDR1 MNHEY and CDR2 SVGAGI. CDR3 amino acids: CASSYAAAETQYF. CDR3 DNA: TGTGCCAGCAGTTACGCGGCGGCAGAGACCCAGTACTTC.

This chain connects TRBV6-1 to TRBJ1-5, with D uncertain. The CDR3 spans 13 residues. With 0 bases removed from V and 7 bases from J, the gap between germline ends came to 7 bases. Germline CDR1 reads MNHNS; CDR2 reads SASEGT. The CDR3, as DNA: TGTGCCAGCAGTGAAGCGGCGCGGCAGCCCCAGCATTTT. Translating gives CASSEAARQPQHF.

This clonotype was found a few times. V gene TRBV12-3 or TRBV12-4 combines with J gene TRBJ2-3, with 7 bases matching TRBD2. Trimming took 7 bases from V and 4 from J; bases not matched to a gene: 14. This CDR3 region has 16 residues. CDR3 sequence: CASKWDYPGMADTQYF. In DNA, the CDR3 is TGTGCCAGCAAATGGGACTATCCGGGGATGGCAGATACGCAGTATTTT.

This clonotype was seen a handful of times. V usage is TRBV5-6 and J usage is TRBJ2-1; 9 bases map to TRBD1. The germline V gene encodes CDR1 SGHDT and CDR2 YYEEEE. The trim removed 2 bases at V and 7 bases at J, leaving 10 bases unmatched. CDR3 length: 16 amino acids. The CDR3 DNA reads TGTGCCAGCAGCTTAGCCGGGACAGGGAGTTGGAATGAGCAGTTCTTC. Protein: CASSLAGTGSWNEQFF.

A few counts support this clonotype. V and J are TRBV7-2 and TRBJ1-1; 9 nucleotides match TRBD1. Germline V gene lookup returns CDR1 SGHTA and CDR2 FQGNSA. This CDR3 spans 15 amino acids. After removal of 0 bases from V and 11 bases from J, the junction contained 10 bases not matched to a gene. CDR3 nucleotides: TGTGCCAGCAGCTTAGCCGGGACAGGGCGAAGGAGGGCTTTCTTT. Translation gives CASSLAGTGRRRAFF.

V and J are TRBV29-1 and TRBJ1-2; tentative D call: TRBD1 (5 bases). This CDR3 spans 15 amino acids. The V end lost 3 bases, the J end lost 7 bases, and 21 bases lay between the germline ends. Germline values: CDR1 SQVTM, CDR2 ANQGSEA. The CDR3: CSVEGRVGVRVGYTF. The CDR3 DNA reads as TGCAGCGTTGAGGGCAGGGTCGGTGTAAGAGTTGGCTACACCTTC. Full variable domain (outside the CDR3, taken from reference TRBV29-1 and TRBJ1-2): SAVISQKPSRDICQRGTSLTIQCQVDSQVTMMFWYRQQPGQSLTLIATANQGSEATYESGFVIDKFPISRPNLTFSTLTVSNMSPEDSSIYLCSVEGRVGVRVGYTFGSGTRLTVV.

This clonotype was counted only a few times. The V call is TRBV14, the J call TRBJ2-3, with D possibly matching TRBD2 (5 bases). This CDR3 has 16 residues. Germline V lookup: CDR1 SGHDN, CDR2 FVKESK. The V gene lost 0 bases and the J gene lost 5 bases, with 15 bases spanning the gap. CDR3 residues: CASSQDPPSAGDTQYF. CDR3 in DNA: TGTGCCAGCAGCCAAGATCCCCCCTCTGCGGGAGATACGCAGTATTTT.

The table lists this clonotype with a few counts. This rearrangement joins TRBV29-1 to TRBJ2-7; either TRBD1 or TRBD2 may supply D (7 bases each). The CDR3 runs to 15 residues. CDR1 and CDR2 from the germline V gene are SQVTM and ANQGSEA. Trimming removed 4 bases at V and 9 bases at J, with 25 bases between. The CDR3 is CSVGESGTEPIGQYF. In DNA, the CDR3 is TGCAGCGTTGGGGAAAGCGGGACAGAGCCCATCGGGCAGTACTTC.

The sample holds a few counts of this clonotype. The chain has TRBV4-2 and TRBJ2-5, with 13 bases fitting TRBD2. The CDR3 has 20 amino acids. CDR1 LGHNA and CDR2 YNFKEQ come from the germline V gene. With V trimmed by 3 bases and J by 2 bases, 15 bases remained unmatched. The DNA of the CDR3 is TGTGCCAGCAGCCACCTACGGTCACTAGCGGGGGGGTCTGGGCAAGAGACCCAGTACTTC. Amino acids: CASSHLRSLAGGSGQETQYF.

This clonotype was picked up a small number of times. The V gene is TRBV7-8, the J gene TRBJ1-1, with D perhaps matching TRBD1 (6 bases). Germline CDR1 SGHVS, CDR2 FQNEAQ. Trimming took off 5 bases at V and 1 base at J, with 14 bases between the two ends. The CDR3 runs to 15 residues. The CDR3 DNA follows: TGTGCCAGCAGCCAGAAACGGGGGGCGAACACTGAAGCTTTCTTT. It yields the protein CASSQKRGANTEAFF. The full variable domain, in which reference TRBV7-8 and TRBJ1-1 provide the parts outside the CDR3, is GAGVSQSPRYKVAKRGQDVALRCDPISGHVSLFWYQQALGQGPEFLTYFQNEAQLDKSGLPSDRFFAERPEGSVSTLKIQRTQQEDSAVYLCASSQKRGANTEAFFGQGTRLTVV.

This chain links TRBV7-8 with TRBJ2-5; 11 bases map to TRBD2. The CDR3 is made up of 15 amino acids. The ends lost 1 base at V and 5 bases at J; junction bases unmatched: 3. The germline gives CDR1 SGHVS, CDR2 FQNEAQ. The CDR3 protein is CASSLGTSGLETQYF. The CDR3, as DNA: TGTGCCAGCAGCTTAGGGACTAGCGGGTTGGAGACCCAGTACTTC.

The J gene is TRBJ2-7, the V gene TRBV5-6; D gene ambiguous. V lost 0 bases and J 3 bases, leaving 7 bases between the germline ends. The germline gives CDR1 SGHDT, CDR2 YYEEEE. The CDR3 is 13 residues long. CDR3 residues: CASSLGRYYEQYF. CDR3 in DNA: TGTGCCAGCAGCTTGGGCCGATACTACGAGCAGTACTTC.

The chain joins TRBV7-8 to TRBJ1-5; D unclear. V lost 5 bases and J 5 bases, leaving 19 bases between the germline ends. This CDR3 has 16 residues. CDR1 is SGHVS and CDR2 is FQNEAQ in the germline V gene. CDR3 in amino acids: CASSIRAPARDQPQHF. As DNA, the CDR3 is TGTGCCAGCAGCATCCGGGCTCCGGCCCGGGATCAGCCCCAGCATTTT.

The V call is TRBV7-9, the J call TRBJ2-1, with D perhaps TRBD1 (6 bases). The CDR3 has 17 residues. The germline V and J ends were trimmed by 4 bases and 2 bases, with 18 bases remaining between them. Germline CDR1 SEHNR, CDR2 FQNEAQ (reference sequence). The CDR3 reads CASSSPGVVSTYNEQFF. The CDR3 DNA reads TGTGCCAGCAGCTCTCCAGGGGTAGTGAGCACCTACAATGAGCAGTTCTTC.

This clonotype was recorded a few times. This chain links TRBV12-3 or TRBV12-4 with TRBJ1-2; D is unclear. V was shortened by 5 bases and J by 8 bases, with 21 bases between the two germline ends. The CDR3 runs to 15 residues. DNA of the CDR3: TGTGCCAGCAGTCTTCACCGGGCCCCAATGGAGGGCTACACCTTC. Translating it yields CASSLHRAPMEGYTF.

Points on this clonotype: At one end, the junction sequence differs from germline, possibly due to a read error. V usage is TRBV20-1 and J usage is TRBJ1-4; TRBD1 matches at 7 bases. In germline, CDR1 is DFQATT, CDR2 SNEGSKA (reference sequence). This CDR3 has 9 residues. The CDR3 reads CSAPARGIF. The CDR3 DNA sequence: TGCAGTGCCCCGGCCAGGGGGATTTTT.

This sequence joins TRBV15 and TRBJ2-7; D remains ambiguous. Germline loops: CDR1 LNHNV, CDR2 YYDKDF (reference sequence). The V end lost 0 bases, the J end lost 7 bases, and 7 bases lay between the germline ends. This CDR3 comprises 12 residues. This CDR3 is CATSRDISEQYF. CDR3 coding DNA: TGTGCCACCAGCAGAGATATAAGTGAGCAGTACTTC.

The V and J genes are TRBV5-1 and TRBJ2-5; the match to TRBD2 covers 13 bases. V shed 3 bases, J shed 7 bases, and the junction held 9 bases outside the gene matches. The CDR3 runs to 16 residues. Germline CDR1 reads SGHRS; CDR2 reads YFSETQ. Written as DNA, the CDR3 is TGCGCCAGCAGCTCCGACACCGGACTAGCGGGGGTGACCCAGTACTTC. It yields the protein CASSSDTGLAGVTQYF.

This clonotype has just a few counts. This chain uses TRBV4-3 with TRBJ1-2; D is uncertain. Deletions cut 0 bases from V and 0 bases from J, with 8 bases between. Germline CDR1 reads LGHNA; CDR2 reads YSLEER. This CDR3 is built from 15 residues. CDR3 sequence: CASSQERDPNYGYTF. The CDR3 DNA sequence: TGCGCCAGCAGCCAAGAAAGGGATCCTAACTATGGCTACACCTTC.

This clonotype was seen only a few times. The V call is TRBV19, the J call TRBJ2-5; D is ambiguous. CDR1 is LNHDA and CDR2 is SQIVND in the germline V gene (reference sequence). The CDR3 is 14 amino acids. V dropped 5 bases and J dropped 2 bases, with 12 bases sitting between them. CDR3 sequence: CASSVGRWQETQYF. In nucleotides, the CDR3 is TGTGCCAGTAGTGTCGGACGGTGGCAAGAGACCCAGTACTTC.

This clonotype was recorded a few times. The chain couples TRBV9 to TRBJ1-2; a possible D gene is TRBD1 (5 bases). Germline loops: CDR1 SGDLS, CDR2 YYNGEE. V was pared by 4 bases and J by 2 bases, with 15 bases between. This CDR3 comprises 15 residues. Written as DNA, the CDR3 is TGTGCCAGCAGCCCACCTGGGGGACTCAACTATGGCTACACCTTC. Translation: CASSPPGGLNYGYTF.

The chain uses TRBV4-1 and TRBJ1-2; 8 bases line up with TRBD1. The V gene's germline CDR1 is MGHRA and CDR2 YSYEKL. This CDR3 spans 18 amino acids. Trimming removed 6 bases from V and 3 bases from J; junction bases left unmatched: 18. CDR3 protein: CASSPSSPGTGLYYGYTF. Here the CDR3 DNA reads TGCGCCAGCAGTCCTAGCTCTCCCGGGACAGGTCTATACTATGGCTACACCTTC.

The J gene is TRBJ1-1, the V gene TRBV6-2 or TRBV6-3; D call uncertain. The CDR3 covers 13 residues. Trimming stripped 4 bases from V and 7 bases from J, with 13 bases between. Germline V lookup: CDR1 MNHEY, CDR2 SVGEGT. CDR3 protein: CASSWGTQVEAFF. The CDR3 bases are TGTGCCAGCAGTTGGGGTACGCAGGTTGAAGCTTTCTTT.

This sequence joins TRBV15 and TRBJ2-7; D is unresolved. V dropped 3 bases and J dropped 6 bases, with 15 bases sitting between them. The CDR3 has 14 amino acids. From germline, CDR1 is LNHNV and CDR2 YYDKDF (reference sequence). The CDR3 loop reads CATSRALSPAEQYF. CDR3 DNA sequence: TGTGCCACCAGCAGGGCTCTGTCGCCCGCCGAGCAGTACTTC.

This chain joins TRBV20-1 and TRBJ1-4, with D unclear. With 6 bases removed from V and 5 bases from J, the gap between germline ends came to 16 bases. This CDR3 is 14 amino acids long. Germline V gene lookup returns CDR1 DFQATT and CDR2 SNEGSKA (reference sequence). CDR3 bases: TGCAGTGCCCTTTCCAGGCAATCAAATGAAAAACTGTTTTTT. It encodes CSALSRQSNEKLFF.

The chain joins TRBV5-1 to TRBJ2-2, with unresolved D. The V gene's germline CDR1 is SGHRS and CDR2 YFSETQ. CDR3 length: 15 amino acids. Trimming removed 0 bases from V and 3 bases from J, with 9 bases in between. Here the CDR3 DNA reads TGCGCCAGCAGCTTGGAGAGCATCTACACCGGGGAGCTGTTTTTT. As protein: CASSLESIYTGELFF.

This clonotype showed up just a few times. The chain recombines TRBV5-4 with TRBJ1-2; 10 positions match TRBD1. The germline V gene has CDR1 SGHNT and CDR2 YYREEE (reference sequence). V lost 5 bases and J lost 7; bases outside the gene matches: 11. The length of the CDR3 is 15 residues. The CDR3 here is CASSPRQGAQGGYTF. In DNA, the CDR3 is TGTGCCAGCAGTCCACGACAGGGGGCGCAGGGTGGCTACACCTTC.

This clonotype was detected many times. This chain uses TRBV24-1 with TRBJ2-3; 11 bases match TRBD2. The length of the CDR3 is 17 residues. J lost 3 bases, V lost 10 bases, and 14 bases had no gene match. CDR1 KGHDR and CDR2 SFDVKD come from the germline V gene. CDR3 amino acids: CATGSLTSGRTTDTQYF. DNA of the CDR3: TGTGCCACTGGTAGTCTCACTAGCGGGAGAACTACAGATACGCAGTATTTT.

This clonotype showed up just a few times. V usage is TRBV9 and J usage is TRBJ2-5, with 8 bases matching TRBD2. The V segment lost 3 bases and the J segment 5 bases; nucleotides outside the gene matches: 21. The germline CDR1 and CDR2 sequences are SGDLS and YYNGEE. The CDR3 length is 19 residues. The CDR3 sequence is CASSGEVQSSGAPWETQYF. The CDR3 DNA sequence: TGTGCCAGCAGCGGAGAAGTCCAGAGTAGCGGGGCCCCTTGGGAGACCCAGTACTTC.